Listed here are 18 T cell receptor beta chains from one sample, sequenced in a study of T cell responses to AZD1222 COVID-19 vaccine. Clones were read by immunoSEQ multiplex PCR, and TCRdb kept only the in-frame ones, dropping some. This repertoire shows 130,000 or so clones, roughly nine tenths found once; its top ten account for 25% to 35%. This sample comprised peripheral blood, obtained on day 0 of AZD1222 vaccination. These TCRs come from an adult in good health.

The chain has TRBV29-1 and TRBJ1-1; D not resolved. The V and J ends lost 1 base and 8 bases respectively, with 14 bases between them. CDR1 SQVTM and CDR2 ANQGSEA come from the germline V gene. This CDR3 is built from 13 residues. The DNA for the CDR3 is TGCAGCGTTGAAGGTTGGGGTCAGAGAGAAGCTTTCTTT. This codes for CSVEGWGQREAFF.

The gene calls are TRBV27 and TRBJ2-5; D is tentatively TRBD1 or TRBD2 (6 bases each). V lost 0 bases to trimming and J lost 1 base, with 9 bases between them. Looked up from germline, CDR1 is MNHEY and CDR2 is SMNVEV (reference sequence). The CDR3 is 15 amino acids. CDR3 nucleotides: TGTGCCAGCAGTTTATCCAGGGGAGGCCAAGAGACCCAGTACTTC. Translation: CASSLSRGGQETQYF.

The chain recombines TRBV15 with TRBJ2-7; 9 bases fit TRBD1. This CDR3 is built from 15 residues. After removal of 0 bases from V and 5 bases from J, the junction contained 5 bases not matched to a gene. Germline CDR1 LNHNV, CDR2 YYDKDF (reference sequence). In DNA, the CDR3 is TGTGCCACCAGCAGAGACGCCGGGACAGGGAACGAGCAGTACTTC. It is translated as CATSRDAGTGNEQYF.

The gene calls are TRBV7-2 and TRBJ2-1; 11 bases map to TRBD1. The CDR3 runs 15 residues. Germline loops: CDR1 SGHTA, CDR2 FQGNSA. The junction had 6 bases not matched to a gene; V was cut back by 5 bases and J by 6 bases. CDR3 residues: CASSQGTGGGNEQFF. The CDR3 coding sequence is TGTGCCAGCAGCCAGGGGACAGGGGGTGGCAATGAGCAGTTCTTC. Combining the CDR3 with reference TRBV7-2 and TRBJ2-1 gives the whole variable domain GAGVSQSPSNKVTEKGKDVELRCDPISGHTALYWYRQSLGQGLEFLIYFQGNSAPDKSGLPSDRFSAERTGGSVSTLTIQRTQQEDSAVYLCASSQGTGGGNEQFFGPGTRLTVL.

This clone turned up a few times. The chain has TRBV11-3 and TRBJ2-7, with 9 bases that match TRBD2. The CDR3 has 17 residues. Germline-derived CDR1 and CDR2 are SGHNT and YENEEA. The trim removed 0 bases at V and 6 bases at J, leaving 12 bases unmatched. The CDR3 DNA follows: TGTGCCAGCAGCTTAGATTCAGTACCGGGACTAGCAGTCGAGCAGTACTTC. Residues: CASSLDSVPGLAVEQYF.

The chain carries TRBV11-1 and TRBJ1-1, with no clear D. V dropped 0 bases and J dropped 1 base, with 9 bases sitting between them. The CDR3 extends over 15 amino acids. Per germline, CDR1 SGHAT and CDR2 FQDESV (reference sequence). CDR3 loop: CASSLAMSPNTEAFF. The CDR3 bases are TGTGCCAGCAGCTTAGCGATGAGCCCGAACACTGAAGCTTTCTTT.

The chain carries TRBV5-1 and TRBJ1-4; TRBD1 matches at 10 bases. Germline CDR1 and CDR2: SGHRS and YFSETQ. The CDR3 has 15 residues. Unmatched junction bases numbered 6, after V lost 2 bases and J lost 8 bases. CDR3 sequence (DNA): TGCGCCAGCAGCTTTTCCGGGACAGGGGACGAAAAACTGTTTTTT. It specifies CASSFSGTGDEKLFF.

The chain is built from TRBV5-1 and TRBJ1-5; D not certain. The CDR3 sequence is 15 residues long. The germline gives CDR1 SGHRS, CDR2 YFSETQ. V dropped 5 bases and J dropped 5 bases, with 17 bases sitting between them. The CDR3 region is CASSRVSGFDQPQHF. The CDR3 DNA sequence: TGCGCCAGCAGTCGGGTTTCGGGATTTGATCAGCCCCAGCATTTT.

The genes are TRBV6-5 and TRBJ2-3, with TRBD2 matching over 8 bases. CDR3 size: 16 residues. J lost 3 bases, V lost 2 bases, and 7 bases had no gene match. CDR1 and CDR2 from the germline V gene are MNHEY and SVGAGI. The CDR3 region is CASSYRRGATTDTQYF. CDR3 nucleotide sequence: TGTGCCAGCAGTTACAGGCGGGGGGCTACTACAGATACGCAGTATTTT.

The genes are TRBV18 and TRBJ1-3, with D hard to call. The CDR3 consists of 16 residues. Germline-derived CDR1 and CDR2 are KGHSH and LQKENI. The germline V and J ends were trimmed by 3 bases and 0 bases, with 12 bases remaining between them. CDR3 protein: CASSPLGWASGNTIYF. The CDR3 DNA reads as TGTGCCAGCTCACCTCTTGGTTGGGCCTCTGGAAACACCATATATTTT.

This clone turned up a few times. The CDR3: CSVEGTLGTEAFF. CDR3 nucleotides: TGCAGCGTTGAAGGCACACTGGGGACTGAAGCTTTCTTT. This sequence joins TRBV29-1 and TRBJ1-1, with D uncertain. The germline V gene encodes CDR1 SQVTM and CDR2 ANQGSEA. V was cut by 1 base and J by 5 bases, with 11 bases left in between. This CDR3 contains 13 residues.

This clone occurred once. CDR3 bases: TGTGCCATCCGTAAGACAGTGAATGAAAAACTGTTTTTT. Its translation is CAIRKTVNEKLFF. The chain uses TRBV10-3 and TRBJ1-4; TRBD1 might be the D (5 bases). This CDR3 is 13 amino acids long. Germline lookup yields CDR1 ENHRY and CDR2 SYGVKD. Trimming took 8 bases from V and 5 from J, leaving 12 bases between them.

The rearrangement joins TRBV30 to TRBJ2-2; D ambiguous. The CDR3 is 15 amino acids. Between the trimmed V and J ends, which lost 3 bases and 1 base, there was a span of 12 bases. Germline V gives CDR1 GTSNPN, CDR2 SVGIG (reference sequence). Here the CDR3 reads CAWRNSGQNTGELFF. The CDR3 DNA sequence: TGTGCCTGGAGGAACTCTGGCCAGAACACCGGGGAGCTGTTTTTT.

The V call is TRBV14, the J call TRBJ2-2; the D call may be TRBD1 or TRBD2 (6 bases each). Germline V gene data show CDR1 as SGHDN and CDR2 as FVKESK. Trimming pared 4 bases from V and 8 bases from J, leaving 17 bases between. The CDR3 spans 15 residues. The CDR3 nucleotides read TGTGCCAGCAGCCCAGGAGGGGGTCCTCGAGGGGAGCTGTTTTTT. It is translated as CASSPGGGPRGELFF.

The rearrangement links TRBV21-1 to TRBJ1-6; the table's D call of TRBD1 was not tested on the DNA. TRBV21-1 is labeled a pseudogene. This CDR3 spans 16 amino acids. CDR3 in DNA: TGTGCCAGCAGCAAAGCTCTCCAGGGGGATAATTCACCCCTCCACTTT. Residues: CASSKALQGDNSPLHF.

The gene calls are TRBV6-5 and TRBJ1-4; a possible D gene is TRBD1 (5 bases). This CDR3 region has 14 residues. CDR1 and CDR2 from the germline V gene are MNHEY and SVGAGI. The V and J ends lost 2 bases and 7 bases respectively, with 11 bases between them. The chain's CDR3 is CASSYNGAPEKLFF. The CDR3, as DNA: TGTGCCAGCAGTTACAATGGGGCTCCTGAAAAACTGTTTTTT.

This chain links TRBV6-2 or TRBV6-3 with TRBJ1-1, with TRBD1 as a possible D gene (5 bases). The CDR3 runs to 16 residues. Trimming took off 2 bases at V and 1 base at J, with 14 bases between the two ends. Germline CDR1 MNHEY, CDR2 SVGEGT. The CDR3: CASSYPLEGRNTEAFF. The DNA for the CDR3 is TGTGCCAGCAGTTACCCCCTTGAGGGGAGGAACACTGAAGCTTTCTTT.

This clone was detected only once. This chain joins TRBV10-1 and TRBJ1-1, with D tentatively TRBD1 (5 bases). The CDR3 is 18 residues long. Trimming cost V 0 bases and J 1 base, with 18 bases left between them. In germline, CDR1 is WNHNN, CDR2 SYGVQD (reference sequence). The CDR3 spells CASSESPRAGTANTEAFF. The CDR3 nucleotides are TGCGCCAGCAGTGAGTCCCCCCGGGCTGGGACGGCGAACACTGAAGCTTTCTTT.